This T cell receptor beta chain was sequenced in a study of shared clonotypes between healthy human individuals. The method was immunoSEQ multiplex PCR; TCRdb's version includes in-frame clones alone and lacks a portion of them. This table has 2 million to 3 million clones, around 94% appearing once. Losses at the gene ends were 4 bases for V and 10 bases for J; bases not matched to a gene: 19. Germline V gene lookup returns CDR1 LGHNA and CDR2 YSLEER. This CDR3 comprises 17 residues. The sequence was collected from a man younger than 35 in good health. Specimen: naive CD4+ T cells sorted from blood. Subset noted: CD45RA+ positively selected. The V and J genes are TRBV4-3 and TRBJ2-1, with TRBD2 identical over 7 bases. DNA of the CDR3: TGCGCCAGCAGCCCCTTAGGGACTACGGTCGGGTCCCGCGAGCAGTTCTTC. Its protein is CASSPLGTTVGSREQFF.